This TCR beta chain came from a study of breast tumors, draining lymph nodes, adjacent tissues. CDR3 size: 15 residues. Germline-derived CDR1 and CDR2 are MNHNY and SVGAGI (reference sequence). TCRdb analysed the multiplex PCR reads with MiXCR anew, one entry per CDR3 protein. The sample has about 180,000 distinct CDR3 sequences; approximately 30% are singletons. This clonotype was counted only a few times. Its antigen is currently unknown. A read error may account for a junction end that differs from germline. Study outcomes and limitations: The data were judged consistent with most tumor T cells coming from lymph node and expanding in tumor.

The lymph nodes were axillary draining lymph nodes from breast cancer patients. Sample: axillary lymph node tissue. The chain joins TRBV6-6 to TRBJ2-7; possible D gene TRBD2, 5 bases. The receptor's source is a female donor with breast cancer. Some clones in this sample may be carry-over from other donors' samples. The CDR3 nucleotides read TGTGCCAGCAGTCACTCCGGTAATACCCGGGGCGAGCAGTACTTC. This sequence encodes CASSHSGNTRGEQYF.